This is a list of T cell receptor beta chains from one sample in a study of blood T cells in healthy people across ages. TCRdb re-called the 5' RACE reads through MiXCR, storing one row per CDR3 protein. In the table there are hundreds of thousands of distinct CDR3 sequences, around 24% of which are singletons. These sequences were also reported in another study, on T cells of mothers and their children.

Input material: blood. These receptors were obtained from a boy younger than 18 in good health. The CDR3 runs from the conserved cysteine through the conserved F or W.

CDR3aa: CSARTSGHYSEQFF; j_gene: -; v_gene: TRBV20-1
CDR3aa: CASSVTESGGSYEQYF; j_gene: TRBJ2-7; v_gene: TRBV4-2
CDR3aa: CASSLGGAQETQYF; j_gene: TRBJ2-5; v_gene: TRBV7-2
CDR3aa: CASSIIGMTDTQYF; j_gene: TRBJ2-3; v_gene: TRBV19
CDR3aa: CASSQDRLASETQYF; j_gene: TRBJ2-5; v_gene: TRBV4-1
CDR3aa: CASSDRDRVNEQFF; j_gene: TRBJ2-1; v_gene: TRBV18
CDR3aa: CAWKTGWADTQYF; j_gene: TRBJ2-3; v_gene: TRBV2
CDR3aa: CASSWRGLGDEQYF; j_gene: TRBJ2-7; v_gene: TRBV25-1
CDR3aa: CASSDSTGGADTQYF; j_gene: TRBJ2-3; v_gene: TRBV6-4
CDR3aa: CASSQVSGSEEQYF; j_gene: TRBJ2-7; v_gene: TRBV4-1
CDR3aa: CASSPGQYQPQHF; j_gene: TRBJ1-5; v_gene: TRBV7-6
CDR3aa: CASRVSGIRTDTQYF; j_gene: TRBJ2-3; v_gene: TRBV7-2
CDR3aa: CSARPPGITDTQYF; j_gene: TRBJ2-3; v_gene: TRBV20-1
CDR3aa: CASSRTDAYSYEQYF; j_gene: -; v_gene: TRBV5-1
CDR3aa: CASSQGLATPIGQETQYF; j_gene: TRBJ2-5; v_gene: TRBV14
CDR3aa: CSASPSTDIYGYTF; j_gene: TRBJ1-2; v_gene: TRBV20-1
CDR3aa: CSAPPTGGYEKLFF; j_gene: TRBJ1-4; v_gene: TRBV20-1
CDR3aa: CAISELPRPEEQYF; j_gene: TRBJ2-5; v_gene: TRBV10-3
CDR3aa: CASSSGRGQETQYF; j_gene: TRBJ2-5; v_gene: TRBV6-6
CDR3aa: CASSQGSGLAGDNEQFF; j_gene: TRBJ2-1; v_gene: TRBV4-3
CDR3aa: CASSEKTGELFF; j_gene: TRBJ2-2; v_gene: TRBV9
CDR3aa: CASSPRTGAEQYF; j_gene: TRBJ2-7; v_gene: TRBV7-9
CDR3aa: CASSPIAGVNTDTQYF; j_gene: TRBJ2-3; v_gene: TRBV18
CDR3aa: CASSLVGLAQQETQYF; j_gene: TRBJ2-5; v_gene: TRBV5-1
CDR3aa: CAISGGQGAVDQPQHF; j_gene: TRBJ1-5; v_gene: TRBV10-3
CDR3aa: CASSFGWHYGYTF; j_gene: TRBJ1-2; v_gene: TRBV7-2
CDR3aa: CASSQDLGPGLEFF; j_gene: TRBJ2-5; v_gene: TRBV4-3
CDR3aa: CASSWGAGLGTDTQYF; j_gene: TRBJ2-3; v_gene: TRBV7-9
CDR3aa: CSAPDPIAGQETRYF; j_gene: TRBJ2-5; v_gene: TRBV20-1
CDR3aa: CASSHGSAMGSYNEQFF; j_gene: TRBJ2-1; v_gene: TRBV4-3
CDR3aa: CASSLVGGLNTEAFF; j_gene: TRBJ1-1; v_gene: TRBV7-2
CDR3aa: CSAINQGGGYTF; j_gene: TRBJ1-2; v_gene: TRBV20-1
CDR3aa: CAISDPGASYEQYF; j_gene: TRBJ2-7; v_gene: TRBV10-3
CDR3aa: CASSASGAQYF; j_gene: TRBJ2-3; v_gene: TRBV11-3
CDR3aa: CSAEGRLRTF; j_gene: TRBJ1-2; v_gene: TRBV29-1
CDR3aa: CAWRIGRGYNEQFF; j_gene: TRBJ2-1; v_gene: TRBV30
CDR3aa: CASSQVTATNEKLFF; j_gene: TRBJ1-4; v_gene: TRBV19
CDR3aa: CASSGTSGGSETQYF; j_gene: TRBJ2-5; v_gene: TRBV2
CDR3aa: CASSHPDSLNEQFF; j_gene: TRBJ2-1; v_gene: TRBV6-2/TRBV6-3
CDR3aa: CASSIASGHDYNEQFF; j_gene: TRBJ2-1; v_gene: TRBV5-6
CDR3aa: CASSPRQGNTEAFF; j_gene: TRBJ1-1; v_gene: TRBV12-3/TRBV12-4
CDR3aa: CASSIGVGSYEQYF; j_gene: TRBJ2-7; v_gene: TRBV19
CDR3aa: CASSYLEGGREKLFF; j_gene: TRBJ1-4; v_gene: TRBV6-6
CDR3aa: CASSLYESDASYEQYF; j_gene: TRBJ2-7; v_gene: TRBV28
CDR3aa: CATSDSGGYTF; j_gene: TRBJ1-2; v_gene: TRBV24-1
CDR3aa: CASSSRGAANEKPFF; j_gene: TRBJ1-4; v_gene: TRBV28
CDR3aa: CASSQVGITTAYTEAFF; j_gene: TRBJ1-1; v_gene: TRBV3-1
CDR3aa: CSARTGSGPDTQYF; j_gene: TRBJ2-3; v_gene: TRBV20-1
CDR3aa: CASSQVQSLYNEQFF; j_gene: TRBJ2-1; v_gene: TRBV3-1
CDR3aa: CATSTTGNTIYF; j_gene: TRBJ1-3; v_gene: TRBV15
CDR3aa: CASSLGQGRSGELFF; j_gene: TRBJ2-2; v_gene: TRBV28
CDR3aa: CASTRAPGQGASEQYF; j_gene: TRBJ2-7; v_gene: TRBV6-1
CDR3aa: CASSRNPLAGQETHYF; j_gene: TRBJ2-5; v_gene: TRBV5-1
CDR3aa: CASSGAVGHTQYF; j_gene: TRBJ2-3; v_gene: TRBV2